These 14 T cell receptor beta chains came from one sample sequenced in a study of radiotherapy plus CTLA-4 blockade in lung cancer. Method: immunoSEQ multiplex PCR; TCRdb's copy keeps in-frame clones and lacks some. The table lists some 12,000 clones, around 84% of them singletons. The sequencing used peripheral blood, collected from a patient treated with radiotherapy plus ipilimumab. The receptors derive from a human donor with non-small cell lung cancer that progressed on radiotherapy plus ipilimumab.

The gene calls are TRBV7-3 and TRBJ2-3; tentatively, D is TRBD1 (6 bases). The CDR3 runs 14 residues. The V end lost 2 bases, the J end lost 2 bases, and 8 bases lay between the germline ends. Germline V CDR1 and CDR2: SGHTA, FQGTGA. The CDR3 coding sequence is TGTGCCAGCAGCTTAGGGGGCCTCACAGATACGCAGTATTTT. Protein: CASSLGGLTDTQYF.

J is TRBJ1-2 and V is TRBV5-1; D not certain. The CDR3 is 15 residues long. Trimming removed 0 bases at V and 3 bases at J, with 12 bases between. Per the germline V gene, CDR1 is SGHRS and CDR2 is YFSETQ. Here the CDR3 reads CASSLGRAADYGYTF. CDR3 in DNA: TGCGCCAGCAGCTTGGGGCGGGCCGCAGACTATGGCTACACCTTC.

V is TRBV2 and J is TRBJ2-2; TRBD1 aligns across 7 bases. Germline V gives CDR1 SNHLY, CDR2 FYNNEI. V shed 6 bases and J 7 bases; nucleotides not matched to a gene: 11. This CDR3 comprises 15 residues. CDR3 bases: TGTGCCAGCAGAGGTCTAACAGGGGATGTCGGGGAGCTGTTTTTT. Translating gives CASRGLTGDVGELFF.

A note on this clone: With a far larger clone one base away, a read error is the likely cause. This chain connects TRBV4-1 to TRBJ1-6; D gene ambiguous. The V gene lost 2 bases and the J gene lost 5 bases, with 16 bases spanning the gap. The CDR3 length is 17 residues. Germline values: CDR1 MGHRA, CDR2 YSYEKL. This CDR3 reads CASSQPGTGVHNSPLHF. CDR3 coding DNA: TGCGCCAGCAGCCAACCCGGAACCGGGGTGCATAATTCACCCCTCCACTTT.

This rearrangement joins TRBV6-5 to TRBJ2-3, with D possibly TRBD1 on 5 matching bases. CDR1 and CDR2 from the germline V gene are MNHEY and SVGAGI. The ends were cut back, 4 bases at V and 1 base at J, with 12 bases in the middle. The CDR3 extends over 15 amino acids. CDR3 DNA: TGTGCCAGCAGTTCACCAGGGTATGGCACAGATACGCAGTATTTT. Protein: CASSSPGYGTDTQYF.

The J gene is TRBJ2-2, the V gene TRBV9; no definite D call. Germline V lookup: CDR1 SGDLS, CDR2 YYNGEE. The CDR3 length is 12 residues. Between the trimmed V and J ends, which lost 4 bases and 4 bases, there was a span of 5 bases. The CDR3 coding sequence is TGTGCCAGCAGCTCTTTCACCGGGGAGCTGTTTTTT. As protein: CASSSFTGELFF.

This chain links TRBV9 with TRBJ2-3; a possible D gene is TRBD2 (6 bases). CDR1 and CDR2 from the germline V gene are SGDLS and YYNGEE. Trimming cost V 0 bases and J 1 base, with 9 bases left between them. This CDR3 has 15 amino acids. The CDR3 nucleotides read TGTGCCAGCAGCGTAGCAACGGGAGGCACAGATACGCAGTATTTT. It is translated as CASSVATGGTDTQYF.

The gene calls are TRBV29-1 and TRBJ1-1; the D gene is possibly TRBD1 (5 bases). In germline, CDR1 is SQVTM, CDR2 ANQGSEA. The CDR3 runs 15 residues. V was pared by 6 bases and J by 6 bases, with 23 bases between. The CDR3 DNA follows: TGCAGCGTCCCCCGGCGGGACTCTGTTGGCGCTGAAGCTTTCTTT. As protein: CSVPRRDSVGAEAFF.

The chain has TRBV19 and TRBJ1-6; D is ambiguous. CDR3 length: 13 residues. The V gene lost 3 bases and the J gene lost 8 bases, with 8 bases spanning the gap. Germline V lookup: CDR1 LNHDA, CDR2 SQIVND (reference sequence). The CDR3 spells CASSIGTDSPLHF. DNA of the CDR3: TGTGCCAGTAGTATCGGTACTGATTCACCCCTCCACTTT.

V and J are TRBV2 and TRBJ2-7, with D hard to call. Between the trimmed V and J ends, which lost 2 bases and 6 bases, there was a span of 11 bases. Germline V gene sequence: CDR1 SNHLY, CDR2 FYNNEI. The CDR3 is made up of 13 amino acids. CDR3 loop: CASSEFDRLEQYF. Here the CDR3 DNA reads TGTGCCAGCAGTGAATTTGACCGGCTCGAGCAGTACTTC.

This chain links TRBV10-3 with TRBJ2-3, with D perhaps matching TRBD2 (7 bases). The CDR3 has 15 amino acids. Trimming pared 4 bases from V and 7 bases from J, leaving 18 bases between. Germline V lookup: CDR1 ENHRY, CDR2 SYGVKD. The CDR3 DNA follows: TGTGCCATCAGTGGCCCTACAGGGACTAATCATACGCAGTATTTT. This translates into CAISGPTGTNHTQYF.

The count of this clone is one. CDR3 loop: CASSLTGQVTGELFF. CDR3 bases: TGTGCCAGCAGCTTAACTGGACAGGTCACCGGGGAGCTGTTTTTT. The rearrangement uses TRBV7-6 and TRBJ2-2; 7 bases fit TRBD1. The germline V gene has CDR1 SGHVS and CDR2 FNYEAQ. CDR3 length equals 15 residues. V gave up 2 bases and J gave up 4 bases; unmatched junction bases: 4.

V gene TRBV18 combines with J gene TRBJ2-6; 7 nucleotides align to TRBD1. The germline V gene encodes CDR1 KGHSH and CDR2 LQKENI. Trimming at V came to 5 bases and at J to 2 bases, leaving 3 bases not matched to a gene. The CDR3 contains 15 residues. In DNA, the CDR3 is TGTGCCAGCTCAGCCGGGACAGCTGGGGCCAACGTCCTGACTTTC. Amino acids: CASSAGTAGANVLTF.

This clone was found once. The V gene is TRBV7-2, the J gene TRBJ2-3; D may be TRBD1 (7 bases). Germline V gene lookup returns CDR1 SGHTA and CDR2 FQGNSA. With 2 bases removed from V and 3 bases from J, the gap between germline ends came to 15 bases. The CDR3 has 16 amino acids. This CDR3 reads CASSLLPTGRTDTQYF. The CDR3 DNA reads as TGTGCCAGCAGCTTACTTCCGACAGGGAGGACAGATACGCAGTATTTT.